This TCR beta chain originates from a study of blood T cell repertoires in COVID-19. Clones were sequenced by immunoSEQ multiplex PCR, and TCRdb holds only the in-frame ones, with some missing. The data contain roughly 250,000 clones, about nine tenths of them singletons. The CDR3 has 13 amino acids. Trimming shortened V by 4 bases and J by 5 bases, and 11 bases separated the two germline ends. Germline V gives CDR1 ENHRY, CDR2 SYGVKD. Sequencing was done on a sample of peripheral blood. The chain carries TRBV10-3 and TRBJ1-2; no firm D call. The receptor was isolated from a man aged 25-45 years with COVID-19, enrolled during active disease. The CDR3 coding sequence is TGTGCCATCAGTGGTTCCCAGAATTATGGCTACACCTTC. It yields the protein CAISGSQNYGYTF.